This T cell receptor (beta chain) was sequenced in a study of blood T cells in healthy people across ages. There were healthy Caucasian individuals from Russia, aged 6 to 90, serving as donors. A second PCR of about 7 to 12 cycles used a sample-barcoded 5' primer and a J-beta primer mix. Each sample provided no less than 3 million CDR3-containing paired-end reads. Using its own MiXCR run on the 5' RACE reads, TCRdb lists one record per CDR3 protein. The table lists 1.5 million or so distinct CDR3 sequences, about 40% of them singletons. Trimming stripped 4 bases from V and 3 bases from J, with 15 bases between. There are 14 residues in the CDR3. Germline V lookup: CDR1 SQVTM, CDR2 ANQGSEA. This clonotype has more than one count but fewer than ten.

The sample consisted of blood. The sequence came from a woman aged 18-35 years in good health. The V and J genes are TRBV29-1 and TRBJ1-2; tentative D call: TRBD1 (5 bases). The CDR3 bases are TGCAGCGTTGTGGTCCCAGGGAGGGACTATGGCTACACCTTC. It codes for CSVVVPGRDYGYTF.